This T cell receptor beta chain originates from a study of blood T cell repertoires in COVID-19. Study in general: COVID-19 samples from acute and convalescent phases originated in the United States, Italy and Spain.

V gave up 7 bases and J gave up 6 bases; unmatched junction bases: 4. The length of the CDR3 is 13 residues. Germline assignment: CDR1 MDHEN and CDR2 SYDVKM. TCRdb's copy holds only in-frame clones and misses some; the assay was immunoSEQ multiplex PCR. The repertoire holds around 100,000 clones, with approximately 93% as singletons. Sample: peripheral blood. This TCR came from a man aged 45-65 years with active COVID-19. This rearrangement joins TRBV28 to TRBJ2-7; 12 positions agree with TRBD1. CDR3 region: CASTGQGAPEQYF. Here the CDR3 DNA reads TGTGCCAGCACGGGACAGGGGGCGCCCGAGCAGTACTTC.